A selection of T cell receptor beta chains follows, all from one sample in a study of shared clonotypes between healthy human individuals. Profiling relied on immunoSEQ multiplex PCR, and the TCRdb table lists in-frame clones only, not all of them. Here the sample spans a few million clones, roughly 93% being singletons. The sequenced material came from naive CD4+ T cells from PBMCs. The origin of the receptors is a man aged 18 to 30 in good health. Some clones in this sample may be carry-over from other donors' samples. Each CDR3 is given with its conserved first and last residue. Fields, in order: J gene, clone size, V gene, D gene, CDR3 protein, CDR3 DNA. A D gene is named only where the DNA matches it firmly. Rows give clone size only sometimes, using once, few, many, or a class for an expanded clone.

TRBJ2-7 NA TRBV6-5 NA CASSYSPTVSYEQYF TGTGCCAGCAGTTACTCGCCGACAGTTTCCTACGAGCAGTACTTC
TRBJ2-5 NA TRBV6-6 TRBD2 CASNRLAGGPWETQYF TGTGCCAGCAATCGACTAGCGGGAGGGCCGTGGGAGACCCAGTACTTC
TRBJ2-5 once TRBV19 NA CASSISGIQETQYF TGTGCCAGTAGTATCTCAGGAATCCAAGAGACCCAGTACTTC
TRBJ2-7 NA TRBV5-1 NA CASSLFPGAVYEQYF TGCGCCAGCAGCTTGTTCCCGGGAGCGGTCTACGAGCAGTACTTC
TRBJ2-2 few TRBV7-6 NA CASSPRQAGELFF TGTGCCAGCAGCCCCCGACAGGCCGGGGAGCTGTTTTTT
TRBJ1-4 NA TRBV7-2 NA CASSLAPASEKLFF TGTGCCAGCAGCTTAGCCCCAGCTAGTGAAAAACTGTTTTTT
TRBJ2-1 once TRBV19 TRBD2 CASGTRFNEQFF TGTGCCTCCGGGACTAGATTCAATGAGCAGTTCTTC
TRBJ2-1 NA TRBV9 NA CASGRTARSSYNEQFF TGTGCCAGCGGTAGGACAGCGAGAAGCTCCTACAATGAGCAGTTCTTC
TRBJ1-2 NA TRBV5-6 TRBD1 CASSLGTGYGYTF TGTGCCAGCAGCTTGGGGACAGGCTATGGCTACACCTTC
TRBJ1-4 NA TRBV28 TRBD1 CASSLWRGTALTANEKLFF TGTGCCAGCAGTTTATGGAGAGGGACAGCCCTTACGGCTAATGAAAAACTGTTTTTT
TRBJ2-1 NA TRBV5-1 NA CASSLGQIYNEQFF TGCGCCAGCAGCCTCGGACAGATCTACAATGAGCAGTTCTTC
TRBJ1-2 NA TRBV13 NA CASSAGRGVNYGYTF TGTGCCAGCAGCGCCGGTCGCGGCGTTAACTATGGCTACACCTTC
TRBJ2-3 NA TRBV9 NA CASSAQTSSDTQYF TGTGCCAGCAGCGCGCAGACTAGTTCAGATACGCAGTATTTT
TRBJ2-5 NA TRBV5-4 TRBD1 CASSSTGTGETQYF TGTGCCAGCAGCTCGACAGGGACGGGAGAGACCCAGTACTTC
TRBJ2-5 NA TRBV11-1 NA CASSLTIFPGETQYF TGTGCCAGCAGCTTAACGATTTTCCCCGGGGAGACCCAGTACTTC
TRBJ2-1 once TRBV6-5 TRBD2 CASRAPGLHNEQFF TGTGCCAGCAGGGCTCCGGGACTACACAATGAGCAGTTCTTC
TRBJ1-3 NA TRBV7-9 NA CASKLGVGNTIYF TGTGCCAGCAAACTAGGGGTAGGAAACACCATATATTTT
TRBJ1-3 NA TRBV21-1 NA CASSKKPPKGRPGNTIYF TGTGCCAGCAGCAAAAAACCCCCAAAGGGGAGGCCTGGAAACACCATATATTTT
TRBJ2-7 few TRBV2 TRBD2 CASSEAHSGRHEQYF TGTGCCAGCAGTGAAGCGCACAGCGGGAGGCACGAGCAGTACTTC
TRBJ1-1 NA TRBV7-2 NA CASSPLTEAFF TGTGCCAGCAGCCCCCTCACTGAAGCTTTCTTT
TRBJ2-1 once TRBV5-1 TRBD2 CASSDLAGDYNEQFF TGCGCCAGCAGCGATCTAGCGGGAGATTACAATGAGCAGTTCTTC
TRBJ1-5 NA TRBV15 TRBD1 CATSTGTGEGNQPQHF TGTGCCACCAGCACCGGGACAGGGGAAGGGAATCAGCCCCAGCATTTT
TRBJ2-7 few TRBV30 NA CAWRTVIRGPGEQYF TGTGCCTGGAGGACAGTTATCCGGGGACCAGGCGAGCAGTACTTC
TRBJ2-7 NA TRBV6-1 NA CASSEITISYEQYF TGTGCCAGCAGTGAAATAACAATCTCCTACGAGCAGTACTTC
TRBJ2-4 NA TRBV9 NA CASSVDKVGGGRPIAKNIQYF TGTGCCAGCAGCGTAGATAAAGTTGGGGGAGGCCGACCTATAGCCAAAAACATTCAGTACTTC
TRBJ2-2 NA TRBV5-1 NA CASSLLATNTGELFF TGCGCCAGCAGCTTGTTAGCCACGAACACCGGGGAGCTGTTTTTT